Each of the 5 T cell receptor beta chains below was sequenced from the same sample in a study of control samples from healthy donors and cancer patients. Assay: immunoSEQ multiplex PCR; the TCRdb copy retains only in-frame clones and omits some. In the table there are 100,000 to 150,000 clones, approximately 90% of which are singletons. The sequencing input was blood. The source of these receptors is a man in his forties or fifties in good health.

CDR3 amino acids: CASSRGGLNYEQYF. CDR3 sequence (DNA): TGCGCCAGCAGTCGGGGGGGTTTAAACTACGAGCAGTACTTC. The J gene is TRBJ2-7, the V gene TRBV5-1, with TRBD2 identical over 8 bases. V lost 5 bases, J lost 3 bases, and 7 bases stayed unmatched. Per the germline V gene, CDR1 is SGHRS and CDR2 is YFSETQ. This CDR3 is built from 14 residues.

The chain links TRBV11-2 to TRBJ2-1; D possibly corresponds to TRBD1 (5 bases). The CDR3 runs 14 residues. CDR1 SGHAT and CDR2 FQNNGV come from the germline V gene. V shed 8 bases and J shed 2 bases, with 13 bases lying between them. The CDR3 DNA is TGTGCCAGCGCCGTTGCAGGGCCCTACAATGAGCAGTTCTTC. Its translation is CASAVAGPYNEQFF.

The chain carries TRBV11-2 and TRBJ1-6, with 10 bases aligning to TRBD1. The germline gives CDR1 SGHAT, CDR2 FQNNGV. The CDR3 contains 16 residues. V shed 4 bases and J 10 bases; nucleotides not matched to a gene: 10. The CDR3: CASSSGTGVGSSPLHF. The CDR3 region has the DNA TGTGCCAGCAGCTCCGGGACAGGGGTAGGATCATCACCCCTCCACTTT.

DNA for the CDR3: TGCGCCAGCAGCTTCCGGACAGGGGTGGACTATGGCTACACCTTC. It codes for CASSFRTGVDYGYTF. The V call is TRBV5-1, the J call TRBJ1-2, with 9 bases that match TRBD1. Germline loops: CDR1 SGHRS, CDR2 YFSETQ. The CDR3 spans 15 residues. V shed 2 bases and J 3 bases; nucleotides not matched to a gene: 5.

The chain uses TRBV6-1 and TRBJ1-4; D perhaps matches TRBD1 (5 bases). The CDR3 loop spans 16 amino acids. V was shortened by 4 bases and J by 8 bases, with 20 bases between the two germline ends. Germline V gene lookup returns CDR1 MNHNS and CDR2 SASEGT. CDR3 in DNA: TGTGCCAGCAGTGTATTTCCCGAGGGGTACCGGGAAAAACTGTTTTTT. Translation: CASSVFPEGYREKLFF.